The entry below describes one T cell receptor (beta chain). Its antigen is as yet unknown. The data are from a study of CXCR3-negative and CXCR3-positive naive CD8 T cells. General study points: Naive subsets did not differ in surface CD5, and TRB CDR3 properties served to infer TCR strength.

The authors made the TRB cDNA libraries by 5' RACE using UMI labels. From the 5' RACE reads, TCRdb lists one entry per CDR3 protein and no DNA. This table holds 43,000 or so distinct CDR3 sequences. Every CD8+ subset sample held around 300,000 flow-sorted cells, done in triplicate. This sequence originates from a human donor in good health. Some clones in this sample may be carry-over from other donors' samples. The sequencing sample was made of memory CD8+ T cells from blood.

CDR3 amino acids: CASRIDRGYGYTF. The J gene is TRBJ1-2, the V gene TRBV28; TCRdb designates TRBD1, a call that cannot be tested without DNA. The CDR3 runs 13 residues. The V gene's germline CDR1 is MDHEN and CDR2 SYDVKM.